This T cell receptor beta chain comes out of a study of patients and donors after allogeneic stem cell transplantation. From the RT-PCR reads, TCRdb called clonotypes with MiXCR, one entry per CDR3 protein. The sample carries approximately 200,000 distinct CDR3 sequences, about 38% recorded once. The clonotype was recovered from a human donor who was either an allogeneic HSCT recipient or a stem cell or donor lymphocyte infusion donor (not recorded which). It is not recorded whose cells these are; they may come from a transplant donor. Sequenced sample: blood, either unsorted or a sorted T cell fraction (not recorded which).

The CDR3 protein is CASSLVGSDTQYF. CDR3 in DNA: TGCGCCAGCAGCTTGGTCGGGAGCGATACGCAGTATTTT. The genes are TRBV5-1 and TRBJ2-3; weak D call: TRBD2 (6 bases). Germline CDR1 SGHRS, CDR2 YFSETQ. The CDR3 has 13 amino acids. Trimming pared 0 bases from V and 6 bases from J, leaving 8 bases between.